This T cell receptor beta chain was captured by sequencing in a study of T cells expressing NK-cell markers. Study in general: Sorted CD3+CD56+NKG2C+, CD3+CD56+NKG2C- and CD3+CD56-NKG2C+ T cells provided the TCR beta repertoires.

Reprocessing the 5' RACE reads, TCRdb reports a single entry for every CDR3 protein and omits DNA. The data show 350,000 to 400,000 distinct CDR3 sequences, and the top ten clones hold around 10%. CDR3 length: 16 residues. CDR1 and CDR2 (germline): MNHEY, SVGEGT. As for this clonotype: What it recognizes is unknown.

Overall study results and limits: Of the CD8+ T cells in over five donors, roughly 1.0-7.5% belonged to dominant NKG2C+ clonotypes. A few donors' CD3+CD56-NKG2C+ cells were dominated by the same clonotypes.

The V call is TRBV6-2 or TRBV6-3, the J call TRBJ2-2; TCRdb's D call of TRBD2 is untestable without DNA. The receptor's source is a woman aged 45-59 years in good health. Sequenced sample: blood T cells: a sorted CD56 or NKG2C T cell subset, CD4+ or CD8+ T cells, or bulk PBMC T cells (not recorded which). The CDR3: CASSYVAGGRTGELFF.